A single sample is the source of the 20 T cell receptor beta chains below, sequenced in a study of CD8+ T cells in alopecia areata. The treatment here: oral pan-JAK inhibitor, 5-10 mg twice daily. Alopecia areata patients provided lesional scalp punch biopsies and peripheral blood, both collected for the study. cDNA serving as the sequencing template came from extracted, reverse transcribed RNA. Sequencing was performed with immunoSEQ multiplex PCR; in TCRdb, only in-frame clones are kept and a portion is missing. The sample shows about 3,300 clones, 70% to 85% of them seen only once. This specimen consisted of skin, obtained at week 24, from a patient treated with tofacitinib. These receptors came from a human donor with alopecia areata.

This chain uses TRBV5-6 with TRBJ1-5; possible D gene TRBD1, 6 bases. The CDR3 spans 18 residues. V lost 2 bases, J lost 4 bases, and 22 bases lay in between. In germline, CDR1 is SGHDT, CDR2 YYEEEE. The CDR3 protein is CASSFRAGERVTNQPQHF. The CDR3 nucleotides read TGTGCCAGCAGCTTTCGGGCAGGGGAGAGAGTGACAAATCAGCCCCAGCATTTT.

The V gene is TRBV10-2, the J gene TRBJ2-5; weak D call: TRBD2 (6 bases). The germline V gene encodes CDR1 WSHSY and CDR2 SAAADI. The CDR3 totals 11 residues. V lost 7 bases and J 9 bases, leaving 12 bases between the germline ends. The CDR3 loop reads CASMGGQAQYF. The CDR3 DNA sequence: TGCGCCAGCATGGGGGGTCAGGCCCAGTACTTC.

The chain is built from TRBV27 and TRBJ2-1; 8 bases match TRBD2. The CDR3 is 16 amino acids. CDR1 is MNHEY, CDR2 SMNVEV, per germline (reference sequence). V shed 6 bases, J shed 5 bases, and the junction held 12 bases outside the gene matches. CDR3 loop: CASSLTPGTRDNEQFF. In DNA, the CDR3 is TGTGCCAGCAGCCTCACCCCGGGGACTAGGGACAATGAGCAGTTCTTC.

This clone was found a few times. The rearrangement links TRBV2 to TRBJ2-1; 7 bases agree with TRBD2. V lost 5 bases and J lost 4; bases outside the gene matches: 5. The CDR3 spans 14 residues. Per the germline V gene, CDR1 is SNHLY and CDR2 is FYNNEI. In nucleotides, the CDR3 is TGTGCCAGCAGTTTCGGAGCGGGGTACAATGAGCAGTTCTTC. It translates to CASSFGAGYNEQFF. The full variable domain, in which reference TRBV2 and TRBJ2-1 provide the parts outside the CDR3, is EPEVTQTPSHQVTQMGQEVILRCVPISNHLYFYWYRQILGQKVEFLVSFYNNEISEKSEIFDDQFSVERPDGSNFTLKIRSTKLEDSAMYFCASSFGAGYNEQFFGPGTRLTVL.

The chain uses TRBV4-2 and TRBJ1-4; D possibly corresponds to TRBD1 (5 bases). Looked up from germline, CDR1 is LGHNA and CDR2 is YNFKEQ. V was trimmed by 1 base and J by 7 bases, leaving 13 bases between them. The CDR3 loop spans 15 amino acids. The CDR3 coding sequence is TGTGCCAGCAGCCAAGGTGGGGCGGAAAGTGAAAAACTGTTTTTT. Translating it yields CASSQGGAESEKLFF.

This chain links TRBV10-3 with TRBJ2-4; 12 bases are shared with TRBD2. Looked up from germline, CDR1 is ENHRY and CDR2 is SYGVKD. This CDR3 is 14 amino acids long. Trimming cost V 10 bases and J 8 bases; bases outside gene matches: 9. The CDR3 reads CATRPSGGADIQYF. In nucleotides, the CDR3 is TGTGCCACTCGGCCTAGCGGGGGGGCTGACATTCAGTACTTC.

The chain employs TRBV7-4 and TRBJ2-5, with 8 bases that match TRBD1. This CDR3 comprises 18 residues. Germline V gene sequence: CDR1 SGHVT, CDR2 SQSDAQ. Trimming cost V 2 bases and J 4 bases; bases outside gene matches: 15. CDR3 loop: CASSLSPPWTGRGETQYF. The CDR3 DNA reads TGTGCCAGCAGCTTATCCCCCCCCTGGACAGGGCGAGGAGAGACCCAGTACTTC.

The chain carries TRBV6-6 and TRBJ1-2; D possibly corresponds to TRBD1 (6 bases). Trimming removed 6 bases at V and 3 bases at J, with 11 bases between. This CDR3 is built from 13 residues. Germline V gives CDR1 MNHNY, CDR2 SVGAGI (reference sequence). CDR3 DNA sequence: TGTGCCAGCAGCCCAGGGGTTTACTATGGCTACACCTTC. The encoded protein is CASSPGVYYGYTF.

A note on this clone: Germline is not matched at one junction end, which may reflect a read error. V usage is TRBV7-7 and J usage is TRBJ2-1; TRBD1 aligns across 10 bases. CDR1 SSHAT and CDR2 FNYEAQ come from the germline V gene (reference sequence). This CDR3 is 15 amino acids long. The CDR3 sequence: CASSPLGTGVNEQFF. The CDR3 nucleotides read TGTGCTAGCAGCCCACTCGGGACAGGGGTCAATGAGCAGTTCTTC.

This chain links TRBV6-1 with TRBJ1-1; D is ambiguous. This CDR3 is 15 amino acids long. The ends were cut back, 5 bases at V and 0 bases at J, with 13 bases in the middle. The V gene's germline CDR1 is MNHNS and CDR2 SASEGT. The CDR3 DNA reads as TGTGCCAGCAGTCGCGCAGACCTCATGAACACTGAAGCTTTCTTT. It yields the protein CASSRADLMNTEAFF.

The chain is built from TRBV5-1 and TRBJ1-1; D is uncertain. V lost 1 base and J 2 bases, leaving 9 bases between the germline ends. Germline loops: CDR1 SGHRS, CDR2 YFSETQ. This CDR3 is built from 14 residues. CDR3 residues: CASSLSGVNTEAFF. For the CDR3, the DNA is TGCGCCAGCAGCTTGTCCGGGGTTAACACTGAAGCTTTCTTT.

The rearrangement links TRBV11-2 to TRBJ1-1, with D possibly TRBD1 on 6 matching bases. The CDR3 sequence is 14 residues long. The germline gives CDR1 SGHAT, CDR2 FQNNGV. Trimming stripped 4 bases from V and 4 bases from J, with 13 bases between. Here the CDR3 DNA reads TGTGCCAGCAGCTCCCTAAGGGGGGCCACTGAAGCTTTCTTT. Translating gives CASSSLRGATEAFF.

In this sample, this clone turned up a few times. This chain links TRBV29-1 with TRBJ2-5, with D hard to call. The germline V gene has CDR1 SQVTM and CDR2 ANQGSEA. Trimming pared 6 bases from V and 5 bases from J, leaving 13 bases between. The CDR3 consists of 12 residues. The CDR3 DNA is TGCAGCGTCGCATTGGGTGGGGAGACCCAGTACTTC. This encodes CSVALGGETQYF.

The chain is built from TRBV9 and TRBJ2-3; D is ambiguous. V lost 4 bases and J 0 bases, leaving 3 bases between the germline ends. Looked up from germline, CDR1 is SGDLS and CDR2 is YYNGEE. CDR3 length: 12 amino acids. CDR3: CASSQSTDTQYF. DNA of the CDR3: TGTGCCAGCAGCCAAAGCACAGATACGCAGTATTTT.

In this sample, this clone turned up a few times. The chain is built from TRBV27 and TRBJ1-5, with D possibly being TRBD1 (5 bases). The CDR3 sequence is 16 residues long. V lost 6 bases to trimming and J lost 5 bases, with 20 bases between them. CDR1 is MNHEY, CDR2 SMNVEV, per germline (reference sequence). Written as DNA, the CDR3 is TGTGCCAGCAGACCGATTCAGGGTGCTCTCGATCAGCCCCAGCATTTT. As protein: CASRPIQGALDQPQHF.

The rearrangement uses TRBV23-1 and TRBJ2-3, with 8 bases matching TRBD1. TRBV23-1 is an ORF; its function is uncertain. V lost 3 bases and J lost 5; bases outside the gene matches: 4. The CDR3 loop spans 14 amino acids. CDR3 bases: TGCGCCAGCAGTCACCCGGACAGGGAAGATACGCAGTATTTT. Translating it yields CASSHPDREDTQYF.

The sample holds a few counts of this clone. This chain connects TRBV29-1 to TRBJ2-1, with TRBD2 matching over 14 bases. CDR1 SQVTM and CDR2 ANQGSEA come from the germline V gene. The CDR3 consists of 15 residues. Trimming cost V 1 base and J 7 bases; bases outside gene matches: 3. CDR3 coding DNA: TGCAGCGTTGAAGGACTAGCGGGGGGGATAAATGAGCAGTTCTTC. It codes for CSVEGLAGGINEQFF.

The V call is TRBV18, the J call TRBJ2-2, with D uncertain. V lost 0 bases to trimming and J lost 4 bases, with 12 bases between them. The CDR3 covers 16 residues. Germline lookup yields CDR1 KGHSH and CDR2 LQKENI. The CDR3 DNA reads as TGTGCCAGCTCACCACCGACGTCACTCCTCACCGGGGAGCTGTTTTTT. Translated, it gives CASSPPTSLLTGELFF.

This clone was seen a handful of times. Here the CDR3 DNA reads TGTGCCAGCAGACTCAACTGGGGGGCCGATACGCAGTATTTT. It specifies CASRLNWGADTQYF. The chain links TRBV27 to TRBJ2-3; D assignment may be TRBD1 or TRBD2 (6 bases each). V lost 6 bases and J 6 bases, leaving 16 bases between the germline ends. Germline-derived CDR1 and CDR2 are MNHEY and SMNVEV (reference sequence). This CDR3 has 14 amino acids.

J is TRBJ2-5 and V is TRBV5-1; no clear D gene. The CDR3 is 16 residues long. V was pared by 0 bases and J by 2 bases, with 14 bases between. Per germline, CDR1 SGHRS and CDR2 YFSETQ. CDR3: CASSLAPLQVQETQYF. The DNA for the CDR3 is TGCGCCAGCAGCTTGGCGCCACTTCAAGTACAAGAGACCCAGTACTTC.